The entry below gives a single TCR beta chain sequence along with its context. This entry is derived from a study of identifying expanded T cells in peripheral blood. This CDR3 is 17 amino acids long. The germline CDR1 and CDR2 sequences are SGHNT and YENEEA. The V and J ends lost 3 bases and 4 bases, in that order; junction bases with no gene match: 12. The repertoire was sequenced with immunoSEQ multiplex PCR; TCRdb's copy has only in-frame clones and lacks some. The repertoire holds over 85,000 clones, with about 91% as singletons. The gene calls are TRBV11-3 and TRBJ1-1; TRBD1 agrees at 9 bases. The clonotype originates from a person aged 18 to 70 in good health. The specimen was blood. For the CDR3, the DNA is TGTGCCAGCAGCTTTAAGTTTCACAGGGGGCCGGTCACTGAAGCTTTCTTT. The encoded protein is CASSFKFHRGPVTEAFF.